The subject of this entry is one T cell receptor beta chain. The PCR employed 60 Vbeta primers together with 13 Jbeta primers. Using immunoSEQ multiplex PCR, the repertoire was profiled, and TCRdb retains in-frame clones only, with some absent. Of around 300,000 clones listed, 84% are singletons. The data derive from a study of cytomegalovirus exposure and HLA in healthy donors. CDR1 and CDR2 from the germline V gene are SNHLY and FYNNEI. The CDR3 is 13 residues long. Between the trimmed V and J ends, which lost 1 base and 8 bases, there was a span of 9 bases. V gene TRBV2 combines with J gene TRBJ2-1; a weak D match, TRBD2 (5 bases). This clonotype was obtained from a woman aged 40 to 50 in good health and CMV-seropositive. Material: PBMCs. The CDR3 is CASSEVLADEQFF. CDR3 sequence (DNA): TGTGCCAGCAGTGAAGTCCTAGCCGATGAGCAGTTCTTC.